This TCR beta chain was recovered during a study of T cell repertoires in cytomegalovirus infection. The overall study: The public TCR beta signatures pointed to both CMV infection and matching HLA type.

Study-wide findings and caveats: HLA-C-restricted, CMV-specific TCR beta clonotypes were dominant ex vivo.

As regards this clonotype: The antigen is not known.

TCRdb reanalysed the reads using MiXCR and keeps one entry per CDR3 protein. The table shows about 360,000 distinct CDR3 sequences, with around 18% occurring only once. The sequenced sample was PBMCs. This TCR was sampled from a human donor in good health (CMV status not recorded). Some clones in this sample may be carry-over from other donors' samples.

The CDR3 protein is CASTFGDINYEQYF. The CDR3 nucleotides read TGTGCCAGCACCTTCGGCGACATTAACTACGAGCAGTACTTC. The chain employs TRBV12-3 or TRBV12-4 and TRBJ2-7; no definite D call. The CDR3 spans 14 residues. The V and J ends lost 7 bases and 3 bases respectively, with 16 bases between them.